One sample yielded the 11 T cell receptor beta chains listed below, sequenced in a study of graft-versus-host responses after intestinal transplantation. Sequencing used immunoSEQ multiplex PCR; TCRdb keeps in-frame clones, though not all of them. The sample includes about 70,000 clones, 85% to 90% of them seen just once. Which antigens these TCRs recognize remains unknown. This material consisted of unstimulated CD8+ T cells sorted from spleen or lymph node cells, taken before transplant. The source of these receptors is a human donor who was the organ donor for an intestinal transplant.

The rearrangement uses TRBV27 and TRBJ1-1; 10 bases fit TRBD1. V dropped 5 bases and J dropped 4; count of bases not matched to a gene: 10. From germline, CDR1 is MNHEY and CDR2 SMNVEV (reference sequence). The CDR3 consists of 16 residues. CDR3: CASSNPGTGETTEAFF. The CDR3 DNA reads as TGTGCCAGCAGTAACCCCGGGACAGGGGAGACCACTGAAGCTTTCTTT.

This chain connects TRBV4-3 to TRBJ1-5; D perhaps matches TRBD1 (5 bases). V gave up 1 base and J gave up 4 bases, with 5 bases separating them. This CDR3 region has 13 residues. The V gene's germline CDR1 is LGHNA and CDR2 YSLEER. The CDR3 DNA is TGCGCCAGCAGCCAAGGGACAAATCAGCCCCAGCATTTT. Encoded protein: CASSQGTNQPQHF.

V gene TRBV10-3 combines with J gene TRBJ2-3; TRBD2 might be the D (9 bases). Between the trimmed V and J ends, which lost 7 bases and 6 bases, there was a span of 26 bases. CDR1 ENHRY and CDR2 SYGVKD come from the germline V gene. CDR3 length: 17 residues. The CDR3 DNA reads TGTGCCATCAACGACAGGGGCGGGCTAGCGGGGATGGATACGCAGTATTTT. It yields the protein CAINDRGGLAGMDTQYF.

V usage is TRBV28 and J usage is TRBJ2-5; TRBD2 agrees at 13 bases. Germline V gene lookup returns CDR1 MDHEN and CDR2 SYDVKM. The CDR3 runs 18 residues. V was clipped by 2 bases and J by 4 bases; unmatched bases: 10. CDR3 nucleotide sequence: TGTGCCAGCAGTTTACCGACTAGCGGGGGGTGGAGCGGAGAGACCCAGTACTTC. This codes for CASSLPTSGGWSGETQYF.

With regard to this clone: The sample carries other DNA sequences with the same CDR3. The V call is TRBV6-1, the J call TRBJ2-7; the D is unclear. Trimming shortened V by 2 bases and J by 2 bases, and 10 bases separated the two germline ends. The CDR3 length is 14 residues. Per the germline V gene, CDR1 is MNHNS and CDR2 is SASEGT. The CDR3 DNA reads as TGTGCCAGCAGTGAAAGCGCGCCAGCCTACGAGCAGTACGTC. This encodes CASSESAPAYEQYV.

The chain is built from TRBV5-3 and TRBJ1-5; possible D gene TRBD1, 5 bases. TRBV5-3 is treated as an ORF (open reading frame) with a function not yet certain. Between the trimmed V and J ends, which lost 0 bases and 4 bases, there was a span of 8 bases. This CDR3 spans 14 amino acids. CDR3 residues: CARSLGQLNQPQHF. DNA of the CDR3: TGTGCCAGAAGCTTGGGACAGTTGAATCAGCCCCAGCATTTT.

The rearrangement links TRBV10-3 to TRBJ2-3, with TRBD2 as a possible D gene (6 bases). CDR1 is ENHRY, CDR2 SYGVKD, per germline. The CDR3 is 12 amino acids. The germline V and J ends were trimmed by 6 bases and 10 bases, with 14 bases remaining between them. The CDR3 DNA sequence: TGTGCCATCAGCGATATCGGGGGAGCGCAGTATTTT. Protein sequence: CAISDIGGAQYF.

The J gene is TRBJ2-2, the V gene TRBV5-6; 12 bases fit TRBD2. This CDR3 has 18 amino acids. V shed 5 bases and J 5 bases; nucleotides not matched to a gene: 13. Germline CDR1 reads SGHDT; CDR2 reads YYEEEE. The CDR3 sequence: CASSPGLAGPWGTGELFF. In nucleotides, the CDR3 is TGTGCCAGCAGTCCAGGACTAGCGGGGCCTTGGGGGACCGGGGAGCTGTTTTTT.

J is TRBJ1-2 and V is TRBV6-5; D remains unclear. The CDR3 length is 13 residues. CDR1 is MNHEY, CDR2 SVGAGI, per germline. The V end lost 2 bases, the J end lost 5 bases, and 9 bases lay between the germline ends. The CDR3 here is CASSYGQWYGYTF. For the CDR3, the DNA is TGTGCCAGCAGTTACGGCCAATGGTATGGCTACACCTTC.

This rearrangement joins TRBV7-8 to TRBJ2-1, with 7 bases that match TRBD2. CDR3 length: 12 amino acids. Germline-derived CDR1 and CDR2 are SGHVS and FQNEAQ. J lost 13 bases, V lost 5 bases, and 8 bases had no gene match. For the CDR3, the DNA is TGTGCCAGCAGCGAAAGCGGGGAGATACAGTTCTTC. This codes for CASSESGEIQFF. The variable domain in full, completed from reference TRBV7-8 and TRBJ2-1, reads GAGVSQSPRYKVAKRGQDVALRCDPISGHVSLFWYQQALGQGPEFLTYFQNEAQLDKSGLPSDRFFAERPEGSVSTLKIQRTQQEDSAVYLCASSESGEIQFFGPGTRLTVL.

The chain uses TRBV2 and TRBJ1-6, with a tentative D call TRBD1 (5 bases). Germline V gene sequence: CDR1 SNHLY, CDR2 FYNNEI. With 10 bases removed from V and 5 bases from J, the gap between germline ends came to 24 bases. This CDR3 is 17 amino acids long. The CDR3 DNA is TGTGCCATCTCCGGAGGGGAATCGGACCTCAATAATTCACCCCTCCACTTT. Amino acid sequence: CAISGGESDLNNSPLHF.